Listed here is a single TCR beta chain. The sample contains more than one DNA sequence encoding this CDR3. This specimen comes from a study of blood T cell repertoires in COVID-19. Data came from immunoSEQ multiplex PCR; TCRdb stores just in-frame clones and leaves some out. The profile covers roughly 190,000 clones, with approximately 90% appearing a single time and roughly 6% taken by the ten largest. The CDR3 is 14 amino acids. Trimming removed 2 bases from V and 2 bases from J, with 9 bases in between. Germline V gene sequence: CDR1 KGHSH, CDR2 LQKENI. V gene TRBV18 combines with J gene TRBJ2-5; tentatively, D is TRBD2 (5 bases). The sample consisted of peripheral blood. This TCR derives from a man aged 35-49 years with active or convalescent COVID-19. The CDR3 reads CASSPGSPQETQYF. Here the CDR3 DNA reads TGTGCCAGCTCACCAGGGAGCCCTCAAGAGACCCAGTACTTC.